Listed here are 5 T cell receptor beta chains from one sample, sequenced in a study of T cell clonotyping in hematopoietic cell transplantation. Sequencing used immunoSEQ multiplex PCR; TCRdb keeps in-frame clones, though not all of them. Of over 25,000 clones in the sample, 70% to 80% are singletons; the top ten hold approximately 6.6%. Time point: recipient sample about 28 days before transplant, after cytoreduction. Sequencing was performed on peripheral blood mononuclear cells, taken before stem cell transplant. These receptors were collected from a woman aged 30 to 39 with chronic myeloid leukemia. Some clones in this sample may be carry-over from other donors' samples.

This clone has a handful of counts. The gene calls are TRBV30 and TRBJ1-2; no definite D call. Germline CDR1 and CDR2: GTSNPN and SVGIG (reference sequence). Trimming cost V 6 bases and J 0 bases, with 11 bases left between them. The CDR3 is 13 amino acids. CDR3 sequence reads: CACARRTNYGYTF. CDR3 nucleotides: TGTGCCTGCGCTAGGAGGACTAACTATGGCTACACCTTC.

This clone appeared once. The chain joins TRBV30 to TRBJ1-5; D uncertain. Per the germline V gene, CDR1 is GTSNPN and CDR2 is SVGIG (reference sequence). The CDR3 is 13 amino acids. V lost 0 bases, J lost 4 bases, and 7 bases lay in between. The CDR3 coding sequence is TGTGCCTGGAGTGTAGACGGTAATCAGCCCCAGCATTTT. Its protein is CAWSVDGNQPQHF.

CDR3 nucleotide sequence: TGTGCCTGGGGACAGGTACACTGGGGGGAGACCTACGAGCAGTACGTC. This sequence encodes CAWGQVHWGETYEQYV. This chain connects TRBV30 to TRBJ2-7; D possibly corresponds to TRBD1 (7 bases). The germline V and J ends were trimmed by 5 bases and 2 bases, with 22 bases remaining between them. The germline V gene encodes CDR1 GTSNPN and CDR2 SVGIG (reference sequence). This CDR3 has 16 amino acids.

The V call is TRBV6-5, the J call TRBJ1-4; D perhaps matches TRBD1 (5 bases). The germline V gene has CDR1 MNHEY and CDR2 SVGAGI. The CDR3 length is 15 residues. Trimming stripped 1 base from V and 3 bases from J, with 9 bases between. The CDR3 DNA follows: TGTGCCAGCAGTTACTTTGGGGCCTCTAATGAAAAACTGTTTTTT. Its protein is CASSYFGASNEKLFF.

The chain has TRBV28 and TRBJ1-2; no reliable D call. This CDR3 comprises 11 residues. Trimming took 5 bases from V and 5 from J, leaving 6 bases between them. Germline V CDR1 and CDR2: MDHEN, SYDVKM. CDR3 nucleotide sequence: TGTGCCAGCAGTACCCCATATGGCTACACCTTC. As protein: CASSTPYGYTF.